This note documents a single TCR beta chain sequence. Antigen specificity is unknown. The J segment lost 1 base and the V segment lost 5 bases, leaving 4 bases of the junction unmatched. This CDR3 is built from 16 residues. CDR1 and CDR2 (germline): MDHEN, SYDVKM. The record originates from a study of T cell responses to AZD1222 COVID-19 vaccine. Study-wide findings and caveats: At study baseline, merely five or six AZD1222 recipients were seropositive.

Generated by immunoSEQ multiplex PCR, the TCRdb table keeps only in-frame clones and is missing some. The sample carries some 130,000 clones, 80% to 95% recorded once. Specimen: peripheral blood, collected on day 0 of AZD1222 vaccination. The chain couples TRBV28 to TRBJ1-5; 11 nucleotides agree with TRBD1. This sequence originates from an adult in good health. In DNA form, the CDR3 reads TGTGCCAGCAGTCCTGGGACAGGGGGGAGCAATCAGCCCCAGCATTTT. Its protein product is CASSPGTGGSNQPQHF.